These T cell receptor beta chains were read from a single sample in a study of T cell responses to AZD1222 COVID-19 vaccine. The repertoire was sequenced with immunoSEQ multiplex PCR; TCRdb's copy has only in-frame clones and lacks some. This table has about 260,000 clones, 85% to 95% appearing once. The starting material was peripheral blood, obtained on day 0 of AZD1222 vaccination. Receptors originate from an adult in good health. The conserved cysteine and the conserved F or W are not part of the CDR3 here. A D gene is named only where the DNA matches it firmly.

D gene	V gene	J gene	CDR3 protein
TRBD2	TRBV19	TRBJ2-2	ASRGLAGGLTGELF
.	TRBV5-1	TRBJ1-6	ASSLRDGNSPLH
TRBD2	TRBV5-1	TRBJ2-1	ASSLLAGVNEQF
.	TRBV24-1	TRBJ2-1	ATSPGGNAYNEQF
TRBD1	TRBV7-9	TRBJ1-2	ASSSQGTGAYGYT
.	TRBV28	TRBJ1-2	ASSAHGGGYT
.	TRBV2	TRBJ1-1	ASNTEAGTEAF
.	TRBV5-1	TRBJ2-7	ASSSSSSYEQY
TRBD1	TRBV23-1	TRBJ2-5	ASSQWAGQVKQETQY
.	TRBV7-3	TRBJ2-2	ASSLFANGELF
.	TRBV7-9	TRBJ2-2	ASSLEGANTGELF
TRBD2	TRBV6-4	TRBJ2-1	ASSDSGLAGGREQF
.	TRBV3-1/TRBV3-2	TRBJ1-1	ASSSGGGTEAF
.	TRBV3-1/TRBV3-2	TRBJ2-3	ASSPLGGITDTQY
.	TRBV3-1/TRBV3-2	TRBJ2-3	ASSQGHTQY
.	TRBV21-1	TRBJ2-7	ASYPRQVPYEQY
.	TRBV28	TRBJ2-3	ASSLSGTRTDTQY
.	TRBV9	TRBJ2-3	ASGQGPSSTDTQY
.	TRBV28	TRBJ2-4	ASRPRDRRAKNIQY
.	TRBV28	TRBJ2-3	ASTPGAPDTQY
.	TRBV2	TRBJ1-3	ASSDFRGEGNTIY
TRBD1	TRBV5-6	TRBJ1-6	ASRSGTENSPLH
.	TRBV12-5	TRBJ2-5	ASGLEEETQY
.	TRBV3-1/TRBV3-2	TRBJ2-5	ASSQVAGLGGRETQY
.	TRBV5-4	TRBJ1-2	ASSLRGDYGYT
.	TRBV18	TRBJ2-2	ASSHQTRTDTGELF
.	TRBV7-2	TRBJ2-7	ASSGQSYEQY
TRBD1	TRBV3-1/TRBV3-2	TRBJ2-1	ASSHNRGRAYNEQF